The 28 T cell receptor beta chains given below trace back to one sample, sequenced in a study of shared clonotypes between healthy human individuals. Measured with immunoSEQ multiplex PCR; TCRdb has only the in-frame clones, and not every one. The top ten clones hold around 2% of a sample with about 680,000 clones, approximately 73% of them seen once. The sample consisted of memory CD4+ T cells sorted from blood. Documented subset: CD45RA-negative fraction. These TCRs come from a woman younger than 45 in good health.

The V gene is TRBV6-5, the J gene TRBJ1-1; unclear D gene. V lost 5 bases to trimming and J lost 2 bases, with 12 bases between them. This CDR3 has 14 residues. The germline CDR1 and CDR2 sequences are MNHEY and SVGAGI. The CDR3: CASSPRSGNTEAFF. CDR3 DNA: TGTGCCAGCAGTCCCCGTTCGGGTAACACTGAAGCTTTCTTT.

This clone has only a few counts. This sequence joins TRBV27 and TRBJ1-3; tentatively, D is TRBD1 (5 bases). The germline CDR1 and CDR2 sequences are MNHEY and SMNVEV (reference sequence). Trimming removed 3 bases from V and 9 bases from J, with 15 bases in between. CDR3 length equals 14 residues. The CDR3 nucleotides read TGTGCCAGCAGTTTGGAGGCAGGGTTCGGCACCATATATTTT. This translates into CASSLEAGFGTIYF.

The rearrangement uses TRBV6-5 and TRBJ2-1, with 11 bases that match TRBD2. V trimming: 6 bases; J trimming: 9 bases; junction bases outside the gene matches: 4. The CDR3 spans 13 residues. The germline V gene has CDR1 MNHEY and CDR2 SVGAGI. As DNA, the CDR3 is TGTGCCAGCAGCGAGACTAGCGGGATTGAGCAGTTCTTC. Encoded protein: CASSETSGIEQFF.

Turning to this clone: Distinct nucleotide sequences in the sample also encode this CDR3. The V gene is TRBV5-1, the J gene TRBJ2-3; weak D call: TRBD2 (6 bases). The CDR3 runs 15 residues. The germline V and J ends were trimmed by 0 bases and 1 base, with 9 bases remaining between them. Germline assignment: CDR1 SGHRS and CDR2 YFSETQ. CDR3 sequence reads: CASSLVAGRTDTQYF. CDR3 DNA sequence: TGCGCCAGCAGCTTGGTGGCGGGACGCACAGATACGCAGTATTTT. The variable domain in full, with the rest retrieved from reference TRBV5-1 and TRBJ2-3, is KAGVTQTPRYLIKTRGQQVTLSCSPISGHRSVSWYQQTPGQGLQFLFEYFSETQRNKGNFPGRFSGRQFSNSRSEMNVSTLELGDSALYLCASSLVAGRTDTQYFGPGTRLTVL.

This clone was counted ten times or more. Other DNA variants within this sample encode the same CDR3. This CDR3 is CASSSASGGYNEQFF. The DNA of the CDR3 is TGCGCCAGCAGCTCTGCTAGCGGGGGGTACAATGAGCAGTTCTTC. The chain uses TRBV5-1 and TRBJ2-1, with TRBD2 matching 11 bases. V dropped 3 bases and J dropped 4; count of bases not matched to a gene: 3. The CDR3 length is 15 residues. Germline V CDR1 and CDR2: SGHRS, YFSETQ.

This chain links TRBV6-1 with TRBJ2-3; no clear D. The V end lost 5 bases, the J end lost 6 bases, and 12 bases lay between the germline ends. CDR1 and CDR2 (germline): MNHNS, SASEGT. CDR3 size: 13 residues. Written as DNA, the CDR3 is TGTGCCAGCAGTTCCGCAGGAGCCGATACGCAGTATTTT. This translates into CASSSAGADTQYF.

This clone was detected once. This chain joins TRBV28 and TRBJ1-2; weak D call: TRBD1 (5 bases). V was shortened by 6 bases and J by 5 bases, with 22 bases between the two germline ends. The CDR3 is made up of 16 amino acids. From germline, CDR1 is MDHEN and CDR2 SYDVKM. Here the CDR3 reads CASSVPGDAYKYGYTF. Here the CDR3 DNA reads TGTGCCAGCAGCGTACCTGGGGACGCCTATAAGTATGGCTACACCTTC.

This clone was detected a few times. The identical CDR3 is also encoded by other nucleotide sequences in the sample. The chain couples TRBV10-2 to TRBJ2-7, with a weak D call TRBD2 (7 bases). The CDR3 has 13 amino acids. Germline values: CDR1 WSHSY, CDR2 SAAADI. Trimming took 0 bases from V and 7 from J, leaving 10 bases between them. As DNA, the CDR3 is TGCGCCAGCAGTGAGTCGGGGGGGCGGGAGCAGTACTTC. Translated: CASSESGGREQYF.

Written as DNA, the CDR3 is TGTGCCAGCAGCTTAGATCCGGGACAGGGGCACTACGAGCAGTACTTC. Translation gives CASSLDPGQGHYEQYF. The chain employs TRBV7-9 and TRBJ2-7, with TRBD1 identical over 10 bases. After removal of 1 base from V and 3 bases from J, the junction contained 6 bases not matched to a gene. The CDR3 sequence is 16 residues long. Germline CDR1 is SEHNR and CDR2 is FQNEAQ (reference sequence).

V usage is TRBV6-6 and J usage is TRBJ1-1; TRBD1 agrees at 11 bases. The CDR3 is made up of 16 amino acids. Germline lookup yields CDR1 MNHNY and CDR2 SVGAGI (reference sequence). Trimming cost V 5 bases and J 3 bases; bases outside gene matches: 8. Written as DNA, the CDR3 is TGTGCCAGCAGTCCCCTCGGACAGGGGGCTTACACTGAAGCTTTCTTT. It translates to CASSPLGQGAYTEAFF.

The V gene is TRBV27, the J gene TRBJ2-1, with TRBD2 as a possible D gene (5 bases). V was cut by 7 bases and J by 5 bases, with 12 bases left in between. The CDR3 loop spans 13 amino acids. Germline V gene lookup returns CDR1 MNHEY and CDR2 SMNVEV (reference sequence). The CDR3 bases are TGTGCCAGCAAGAGGGCGGATCACAATGAGCAGTTCTTC. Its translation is CASKRADHNEQFF.

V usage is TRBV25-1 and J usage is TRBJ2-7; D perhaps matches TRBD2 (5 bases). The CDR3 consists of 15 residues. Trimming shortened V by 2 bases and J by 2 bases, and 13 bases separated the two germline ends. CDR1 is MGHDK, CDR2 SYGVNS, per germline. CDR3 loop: CASSEEDQEAYEQYF. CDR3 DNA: TGTGCCAGCAGTGAAGAAGACCAGGAGGCCTACGAGCAGTACTTC.

The CDR3 loop is CASSAQGPNSGNTIYF. CDR3 DNA: TGTGCCAGCAGTGCGCAGGGGCCTAACTCTGGAAACACCATATATTTT. The chain recombines TRBV2 with TRBJ1-3; possible D gene TRBD1, 6 bases. This CDR3 region has 16 residues. Trimming removed 4 bases from V and 0 bases from J, with 13 bases in between. CDR1 and CDR2 from the germline V gene are SNHLY and FYNNEI.

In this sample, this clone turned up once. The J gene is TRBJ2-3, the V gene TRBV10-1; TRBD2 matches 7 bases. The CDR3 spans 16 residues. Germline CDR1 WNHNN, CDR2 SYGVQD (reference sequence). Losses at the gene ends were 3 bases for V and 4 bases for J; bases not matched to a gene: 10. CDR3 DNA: TGCGCCAGCAGTGACGGAGGCGGGAGAGCGCCAGATACGCAGTATTTT. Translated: CASSDGGGRAPDTQYF.

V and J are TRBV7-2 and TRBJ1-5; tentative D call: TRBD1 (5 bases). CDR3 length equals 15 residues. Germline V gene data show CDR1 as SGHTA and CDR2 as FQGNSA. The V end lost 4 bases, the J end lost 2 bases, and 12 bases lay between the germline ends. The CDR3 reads CASSWQGRGNQPQHF. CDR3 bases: TGTGCCAGCAGCTGGCAGGGTCGGGGCAATCAGCCCCAGCATTTT.

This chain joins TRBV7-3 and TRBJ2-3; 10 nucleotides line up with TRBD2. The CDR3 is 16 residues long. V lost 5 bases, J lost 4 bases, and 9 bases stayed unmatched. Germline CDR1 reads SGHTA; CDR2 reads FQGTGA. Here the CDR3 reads CASSLIAGGGPDTQYF. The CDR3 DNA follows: TGTGCCAGCAGCCTAATAGCGGGAGGAGGGCCAGATACGCAGTATTTT.

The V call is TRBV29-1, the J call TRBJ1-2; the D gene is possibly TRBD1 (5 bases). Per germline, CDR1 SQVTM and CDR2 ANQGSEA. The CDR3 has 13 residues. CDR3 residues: CTTGHFLADGYTF. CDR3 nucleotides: TGCACCACGGGGCATTTCCTGGCTGATGGCTACACCTTC.

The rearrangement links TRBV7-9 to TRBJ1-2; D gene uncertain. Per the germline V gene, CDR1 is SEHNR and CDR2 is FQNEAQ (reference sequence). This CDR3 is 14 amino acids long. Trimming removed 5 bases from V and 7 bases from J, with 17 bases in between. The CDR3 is CASSTRREAGGYTF. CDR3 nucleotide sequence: TGTGCCAGCAGCACGAGACGGGAAGCTGGTGGCTACACCTTC.

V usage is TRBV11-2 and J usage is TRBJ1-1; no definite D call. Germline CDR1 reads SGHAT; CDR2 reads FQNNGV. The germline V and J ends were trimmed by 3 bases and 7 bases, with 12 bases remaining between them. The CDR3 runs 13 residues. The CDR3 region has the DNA TGTGCCAGCAGCTTCAGATTAAGTCTTGAAGCTTTCTTT. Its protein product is CASSFRLSLEAFF.

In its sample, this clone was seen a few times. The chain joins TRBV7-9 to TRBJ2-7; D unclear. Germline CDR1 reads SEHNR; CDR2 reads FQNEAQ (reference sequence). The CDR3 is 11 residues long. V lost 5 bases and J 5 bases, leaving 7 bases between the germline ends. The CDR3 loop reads CASSLNHEQYF. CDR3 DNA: TGTGCCAGCAGCCTAAACCACGAGCAGTACTTC.

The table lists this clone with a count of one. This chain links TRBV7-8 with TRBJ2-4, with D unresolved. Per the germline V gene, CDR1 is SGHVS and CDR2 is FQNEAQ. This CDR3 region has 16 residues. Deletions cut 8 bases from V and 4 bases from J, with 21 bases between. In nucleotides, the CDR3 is TGTGCCAGCTCAGTATCCCTCCCTGGTCCGAAAAACATTCAGTACTTC. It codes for CASSVSLPGPKNIQYF.

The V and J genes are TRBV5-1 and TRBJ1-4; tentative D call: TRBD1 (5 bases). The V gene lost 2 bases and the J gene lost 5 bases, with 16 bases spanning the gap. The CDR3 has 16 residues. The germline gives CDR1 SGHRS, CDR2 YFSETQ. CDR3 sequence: CASSFGGTWGNEKLFF. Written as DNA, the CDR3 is TGCGCCAGCAGCTTTGGCGGGACCTGGGGAAATGAAAAACTGTTTTTT.

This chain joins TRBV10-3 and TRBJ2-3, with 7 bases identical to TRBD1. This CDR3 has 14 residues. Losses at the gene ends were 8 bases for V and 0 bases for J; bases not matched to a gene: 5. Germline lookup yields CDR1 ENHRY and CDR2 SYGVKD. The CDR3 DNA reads TGTGCCATCGGGTCACAGGGGAGCACAGATACGCAGTATTTT. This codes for CAIGSQGSTDTQYF.

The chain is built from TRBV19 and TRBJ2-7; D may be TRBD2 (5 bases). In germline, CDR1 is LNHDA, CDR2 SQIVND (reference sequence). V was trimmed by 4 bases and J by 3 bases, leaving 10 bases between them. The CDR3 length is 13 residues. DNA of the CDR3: TGTGCCAGTAGTAGGACTGAAAACTACGAGCAGTACTTC. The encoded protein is CASSRTENYEQYF.

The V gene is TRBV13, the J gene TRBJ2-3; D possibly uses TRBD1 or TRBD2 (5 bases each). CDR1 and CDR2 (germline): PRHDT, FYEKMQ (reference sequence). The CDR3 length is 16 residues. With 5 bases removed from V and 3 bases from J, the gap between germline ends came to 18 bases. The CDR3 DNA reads TGTGCCAGCAGCCGATCCGGGGCCGGCGAAACAGATACGCAGTATTTT. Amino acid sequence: CASSRSGAGETDTQYF.

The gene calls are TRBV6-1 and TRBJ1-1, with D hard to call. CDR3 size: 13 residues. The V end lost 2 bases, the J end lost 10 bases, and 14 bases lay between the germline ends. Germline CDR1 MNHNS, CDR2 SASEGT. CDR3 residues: CASSEYEGTAAFF. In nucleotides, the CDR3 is TGTGCCAGCAGTGAATATGAGGGTACCGCAGCTTTCTTT.

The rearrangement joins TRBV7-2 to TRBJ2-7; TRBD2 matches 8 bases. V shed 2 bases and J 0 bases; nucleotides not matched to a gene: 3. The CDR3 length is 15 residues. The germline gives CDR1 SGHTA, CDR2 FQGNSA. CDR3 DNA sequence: TGTGCCAGCAGCTTAATGCGGGGGGACTCCTACGAGCAGTACTTC. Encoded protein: CASSLMRGDSYEQYF.

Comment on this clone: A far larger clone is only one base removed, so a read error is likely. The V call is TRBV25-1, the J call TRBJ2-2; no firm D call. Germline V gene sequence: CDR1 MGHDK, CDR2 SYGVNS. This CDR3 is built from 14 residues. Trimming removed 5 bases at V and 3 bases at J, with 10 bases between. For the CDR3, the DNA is TGTGCCAGCAGTAAATCTGGCCACACCGGGGAGCTGTTTTTT. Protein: CASSKSGHTGELFF.